Shown below are 20 T cell receptor beta chains from a single sample sequenced in a study of molecular identifiers for immune sequencing clone quantification (dated by TCRdb to the late 2010s). Receptor amplification or capture employed PCR. The instrument given in TCRdb is Illumina HiSeq 4000. Clones were called with MiXCR by TCRdb after fastp trimmed the public reads at Q25, and only in-frame beta chains were retained. Each record represents a unique CDR3 protein, reported with the most common genes and DNA among its rows. A total of about 640,000 distinct CDR3 sequences appear in this sample, just under 20% of them only once. The ten top clones hold roughly 0.9% of the sample. Sample: naive CD8+ T cells from blood, with Jurkat cell RNA spiked in. The cell subset or site label for this specimen denotes: FACS-sorted CD8+CD4-CCR7+CD45RA+ naive T cells. The receptor source for this set is a human donor in good health. Some libraries in this study had Jurkat cell RNA spiked in.

This clonotype was detected ten times or more. CDR3 sequence reads: CAISESKLEQFF. DNA for the CDR3: TGTGCCATCAGTGAGTCGAAGCTTGAGCAGTTCTTC. The chain joins TRBV10-3 to TRBJ2-1; no clear D. Trimming left V 0 bases short and J 9 bases short, with 6 bases between. This CDR3 has 12 amino acids. Germline-derived CDR1 and CDR2 are ENHRY and SYGVKD.

This clonotype was recorded many times. The chain combines TRBV5-4 with TRBJ2-3; TRBD1 is a possible D gene (6 bases). CDR1 and CDR2 (germline): SGHNT, YYREEE (reference sequence). The CDR3 length is 18 residues. V lost 4 bases and J lost 5, with 26 bases in between. The CDR3 sequence: CASSLPGGRGPLGDTQYF. In DNA, the CDR3 is TGTGCCAGCAGCCTCCCGGGTGGCAGGGGCCCGCTAGGAGATACGCAGTATTTT. Drawing the rest from reference TRBV5-4 and TRBJ2-3, the complete variable domain is ETGVTQSPTHLIKTRGQQVTLRCSSQSGHNTVSWYQQALGQGPQFIFQYYREEENGRGNFPPRFSGLQFPNYSSELNVNALELDDSALYLCASSLPGGRGPLGDTQYFGPGTRLTVL.

Details on this clonotype: The junction departs from germline at one end; a sequencing error may be responsible. The V call is TRBV27, the J call TRBJ1-5; 8 bases match TRBD1. Germline loops: CDR1 MNHEY, CDR2 SMNVEV (reference sequence). The CDR3 has 14 amino acids. CDR3 nucleotides: TGTGCCAGCAGCCGACAGGGGTACAATCTGCCCCAGCATTTT. As protein: CASSRQGYNLPQHF.

Of note for this clonotype: An end of the junction does not agree with germline; a read error may underlie this. This rearrangement joins TRBV5-3 to TRBJ1-3; TRBD1 aligns across 8 bases. TRBV5-3 is marked as an open reading frame, function uncertain. CDR3 size: 15 residues. CDR3 residues: CASSGWTGSGNAIYF. As DNA, the CDR3 is TGTGCCAGCAGCGGCTGGACAGGGTCTGGAAACGCCATATATTTT.

Of note for this clonotype: This is likely a read error, given that the CDR3 carries no conserved phenylalanine or tryptophan at its end. The chain couples TRBV20-1 to TRBJ2-7, with 11 bases identical to TRBD1. V lost 0 bases, J lost 2 bases, and 3 bases stayed unmatched. The CDR3 totals 15 residues. CDR1 is DFQATT, CDR2 SNEGSKA, per germline (reference sequence). The CDR3 nucleotides are TGCAGTGCTAGAGATCTGGGACAGGGGGCCTACGAGCAGTACCTC. Its translation is CSARDLGQGAYEQYL.

With respect to this clonotype: A much more abundant neighbour one base away suggests this may be a read error. V is TRBV12-3 or TRBV12-4 and J is TRBJ2-7, with TRBD2 matching over 9 bases. The J segment lost 1 base and the V segment lost 5 bases, leaving 9 bases of the junction unmatched. The CDR3 covers 16 residues. CDR3 loop: CASSSGRPGTSYEQYV. The CDR3 DNA reads as TGTGCCAGCAGTAGCGGGAGGCCCGGTACATCCTACGAGCAGTACGTC.

At least ten counts were recorded for this clonotype. CDR3 DNA: TGCGCCAGCAGCCCATCATCTAGCGGGAGCCCAGATACGCAGTATTTT. Translated, it gives CASSPSSSGSPDTQYF. The chain joins TRBV4-3 to TRBJ2-3, with 10 bases that match TRBD2. From germline, CDR1 is LGHNA and CDR2 YSLEER. V trimming: 4 bases; J trimming: 4 bases; junction bases outside the gene matches: 8. The CDR3 consists of 16 residues.

As concerns this clonotype: A junction boundary mismatches the germline segment, possibly from a read error. The chain recombines TRBV7-2 with TRBJ2-5; the match to TRBD2 covers 16 bases. The CDR3 extends over 15 amino acids. Per germline, CDR1 SGHTA and CDR2 FQGNSA. Here the CDR3 reads CARSLGLAGGETQYF. CDR3 sequence (DNA): TGTGCCCGCAGCTTGGGACTAGCGGGGGGGGAGACCCAGTACTTC.

Ten or more counts support this clonotype. This rearrangement joins TRBV19 to TRBJ2-2, with TRBD2 as a possible D gene (7 bases). This CDR3 is 15 amino acids long. Trimming pared 7 bases from V and 6 bases from J, leaving 18 bases between. The germline gives CDR1 LNHDA, CDR2 SQIVND (reference sequence). The CDR3 sequence is CASTKGGGAAGELFF. As DNA, the CDR3 is TGTGCCAGTACCAAAGGAGGGGGGGCGGCCGGGGAGCTGTTTTTT.

This clonotype showed up just once. Possible read error: a much larger clone is one base away. This chain connects TRBV2 to TRBJ1-1; the D gene is possibly TRBD1 (5 bases). The CDR3 extends over 15 amino acids. CDR1 SNHLY and CDR2 FYNNEI come from the germline V gene. With 6 bases removed from V and 3 bases from J, the gap between germline ends came to 17 bases. CDR3 bases: TGTGCCAGCAGGGTCGGCAGGGAGAGGGACACTGAAGCTTTCTTT. This codes for CASRVGRERDTEAFF.

The table lists this clonotype with many counts. The chain employs TRBV19 and TRBJ1-1; the D is unclear. From germline, CDR1 is LNHDA and CDR2 SQIVND (reference sequence). This CDR3 spans 8 amino acids. CDR3 in DNA: TGTGCGAACACTGAAGCTTTCTTT. This encodes CANTEAFF.

On this clonotype: An end of the junction does not agree with germline; a read error may underlie this. The chain has TRBV19 and TRBJ2-7; no firm D call. In germline, CDR1 is LNHDA, CDR2 SQIVND (reference sequence). The CDR3 sequence is 15 residues long. CDR3 sequence reads: CASSVDELSSYEQYF. The CDR3 DNA follows: TGTGCCAGTAGTGTAGACGAGCTTAGCTCCTACGAGCAGTACTTC.

Comment on this clonotype: One end of the junction varies from germline; a read error may be responsible. V gene TRBV6-5 combines with J gene TRBJ2-3; 11 bases map to TRBD2. From germline, CDR1 is MNHEY and CDR2 SVGAGI. The CDR3 sequence is 15 residues long. CDR3 sequence: CASSYGTSGTATQYF. In DNA, the CDR3 is TGTGCCAGCAGTTACGGGACTAGCGGAACAGCTACGCAGTATTTT.

This clonotype was seen more than once but under ten times. The V and J genes are TRBV5-1 and TRBJ1-3; the D gene is possibly TRBD1 (5 bases). This CDR3 has 16 residues. CDR1 and CDR2 (germline): SGHRS, YFSETQ. V lost 3 bases and J lost 2, with 15 bases in between. The DNA for the CDR3 is TGCGCCAGCAGCTCGGGGGAGACTATCGCTGGAAACACCATATATTTT. Protein product: CASSSGETIAGNTIYF.

Ten or more counts support this clonotype. V gene TRBV6-5 combines with J gene TRBJ1-2; weak D call: TRBD1 (6 bases). CDR1 and CDR2 from the germline V gene are MNHEY and SVGAGI. This CDR3 contains 13 residues. Trimming removed 7 bases from V and 4 bases from J, with 13 bases in between. The CDR3 region is CASTSTGSYGYTF. In nucleotides, the CDR3 is TGTGCCAGCACGTCGACAGGCTCCTATGGCTACACCTTC.

This clonotype was seen ten or more times. This rearrangement joins TRBV11-2 to TRBJ2-1, with D perhaps given as TRBD1 or TRBD2 (6 bases each). The germline V gene encodes CDR1 SGHAT and CDR2 FQNNGV. There are 15 residues in the CDR3. The germline V and J ends were trimmed by 5 bases and 4 bases, with 15 bases remaining between them. The CDR3 nucleotides are TGTGCCAGCAGCCCCTTAGGAGGGGGGTACAATGAGCAGTTCTTC. Encoded protein: CASSPLGGGYNEQFF.

As to this clonotype: Just one base apart from a much larger clone, this may be a read error. No conserved phenylalanine or tryptophan ends this CDR3, so it is likely a read error. The genes are TRBV27 and TRBJ2-3; TRBD1 matches 7 bases. CDR1 is MNHEY, CDR2 SMNVEV, per germline (reference sequence). V gave up 0 bases and J gave up 0 bases; unmatched junction bases: 6. The CDR3 has 17 residues. CDR3 nucleotide sequence: TGTGCCAGCAGTTTATCCCTGACAGGGCTTAGCACAGATACGCAGTATCTT. This gives the protein CASSLSLTGLSTDTQYL.

This clonotype was seen repeatedly, ten times or more. The CDR3 spells CASSWGKEDPTLEQYF. CDR3 bases: TGTGCCAGCAGCTGGGGTAAGGAGGACCCTACACTGGAGCAGTACTTC. The rearrangement links TRBV5-6 to TRBJ2-7; perhaps TRBD2 as D (5 bases). The CDR3 has 16 amino acids. Germline lookup yields CDR1 SGHDT and CDR2 YYEEEE. V was clipped by 3 bases and J by 7 bases, with 23 bases between them.

This clonotype was recorded a few times. The chain recombines TRBV9 with TRBJ2-5, with D possibly called TRBD1 or TRBD2 (5 bases each). CDR3 length: 14 amino acids. Germline loops: CDR1 SGDLS, CDR2 YYNGEE. V was clipped by 4 bases and J by 2 bases, with 12 bases between them. The CDR3 loop is CASSTTGPQETQYF. The DNA of the CDR3 is TGTGCCAGCAGCACCACGGGACCACAAGAGACCCAGTACTTC.

The table lists this clonotype with a few counts. The chain employs TRBV19 and TRBJ2-2; a weak D match, TRBD1 (6 bases). The CDR3 covers 13 residues. The germline V and J ends were trimmed by 3 bases and 5 bases, with 7 bases remaining between them. The germline V gene has CDR1 LNHDA and CDR2 SQIVND (reference sequence). CDR3 DNA sequence: TGTGCCAGTAGTATCAGGGGAACCGGGGAGCTGTTTTTT. Translating gives CASSIRGTGELFF.